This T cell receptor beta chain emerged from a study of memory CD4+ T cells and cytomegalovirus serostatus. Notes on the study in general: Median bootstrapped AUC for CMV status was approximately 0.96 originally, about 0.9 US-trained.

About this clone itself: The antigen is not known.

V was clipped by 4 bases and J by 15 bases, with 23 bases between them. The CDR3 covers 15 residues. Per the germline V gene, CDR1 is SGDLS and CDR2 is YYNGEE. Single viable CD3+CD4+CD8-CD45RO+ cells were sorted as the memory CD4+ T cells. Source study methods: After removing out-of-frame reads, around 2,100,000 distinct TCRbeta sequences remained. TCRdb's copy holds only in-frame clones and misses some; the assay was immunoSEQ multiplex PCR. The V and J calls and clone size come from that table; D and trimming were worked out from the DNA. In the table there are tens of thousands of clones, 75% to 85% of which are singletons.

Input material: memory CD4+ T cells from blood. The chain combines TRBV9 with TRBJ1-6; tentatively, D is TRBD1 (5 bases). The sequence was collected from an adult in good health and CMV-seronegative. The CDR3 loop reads CASSPLQGPTGHLHF. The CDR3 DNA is TGTGCCAGCAGCCCCCTCCAGGGCCCCACGGGTCACCTCCACTTT. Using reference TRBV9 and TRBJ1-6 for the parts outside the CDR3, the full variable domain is DSGVTQTPKHLITATGQRVTLRCSPRSGDLSVYWYQQSLDQGLQFLIQYYNGEERAKGNILERFSAQQFPDLHSELNLSSLELGDSALYFCASSPLQGPTGHLHFGNGTRLTVT.